This T cell receptor (beta chain) was documented in a study of blood T cells in healthy people across ages. General study findings and limits: A roughly linear age-dependent decrease characterized TCR beta diversity per million T cells.

For the second PCR, which ran for 7 to 11 cycles, a sample-barcoded 5' primer and a J-beta primer mix were used. CDR3-containing paired-end reads numbering at least 2.5 million came from each sample. Using its own MiXCR run on the 5' RACE reads, TCRdb lists one record per CDR3 protein. The data show 1.5 million to 1.8 million distinct CDR3 sequences, with 42% seen just once and around 4% held by the top ten. On this clonotype: What it binds is not known.

CDR3 length: 15 residues. CDR1 and CDR2 (germline): MNHEY, SVGAGI. The trim removed 5 bases at V and 8 bases at J, leaving 12 bases unmatched. The sequence came from a woman younger than 30 in good health. Sequences were obtained from blood. The genes are TRBV6-5 and TRBJ1-2; 9 bases line up with TRBD1. The CDR3 reads CASSVGGDRDRGYTF. Written as DNA, the CDR3 is TGTGCCAGCAGTGTCGGGGGGGACAGGGATCGGGGCTACACCTTC.